Listed below are T cell receptor beta chains from one sample, sequenced in a study of T cell responses to AZD1222 COVID-19 vaccine. Sequenced by immunoSEQ multiplex PCR; TCRdb stores in-frame clones only, minus some. This sample has some 96,000 clones, with around 87% found just once. The specimen comprised peripheral blood, sampled on day 0 of MenACWY control vaccination. Receptor source: an adult in good health. The CDR3 runs from the conserved cysteine through the conserved F or W. The order of the fields is D gene, clone size, J gene, V gene, CDR3 protein, CDR3 DNA. D genes are given only for firm matches. Clone size, where shown, is once, few, many, or a class for clones that have expanded.

NA,NA,TRBJ2-7,TRBV2,CASSEITSGTPYF,TGTGCCAGCAGTGAAATCACGTCTGGGACCCCGTACTTC
NA,NA,TRBJ1-2,TRBV6-2/TRBV6-3,CASSPRGVLGGYGYTF,TGTGCCAGCAGCCCACGGGGTGTCCTTGGGGGCTATGGCTACACCTTC
NA,NA,TRBJ2-7,TRBV28,CASSPRRGEQYF,TGTGCCAGCAGTCCAAGAAGGGGCGAGCAGTACTTC
NA,NA,TRBJ1-4,TRBV5-1,CASPDGGGLRYEKLFF,TGCGCCAGCCCTGACGGGGGAGGTCTACGTTATGAAAAACTGTTTTTT
NA,once,TRBJ1-2,TRBV7-2,CASSPGGGVGYTF,TGTGCCAGCAGCCCTGGCGGAGGGGTTGGCTACACCTTC
TRBD1,NA,TRBJ2-1,TRBV10-3,CAISKTLGQGAGNEQFF,TGTGCCATCAGTAAAACCCTAGGACAGGGGGCGGGCAATGAGCAGTTCTTC
NA,NA,TRBJ2-7,TRBV18,CASSPANGAYEQYF,TGTGCCAGCTCACCAGCGAACGGAGCCTACGAGCAGTACTTC
NA,NA,TRBJ1-6,TRBV28,CASSFVGSPLHF,TGTGCCAGCAGTTTCGTGGGTTCACCCCTCCACTTT
TRBD2,NA,TRBJ2-3,TRBV4-3,CASSQEVALAGAQKYF,TGCGCCAGCAGCCAAGAAGTTGCACTAGCGGGGGCCCAAAAATATTTT
NA,NA,TRBJ2-7,TRBV11-1,CASSQDRANVYEQYF,TGTGCCAGCAGCCAAGACAGAGCTAATGTCTACGAGCAGTACTTC
TRBD1,NA,TRBJ1-2,TRBV10-2,CASSRDGTGGGYTF,TGCGCCAGCAGCCGCGACGGGACAGGGGGCGGCTACACCTTC
NA,NA,TRBJ1-1,TRBV5-1,CASSLGVTTEAFF,TGCGCCAGCAGCTTAGGGGTAACGACTGAAGCTTTCTTT
NA,NA,TRBJ1-6,TRBV9,CASSVDSRTGSYNSPLHF,TGTGCCAGCAGCGTAGACTCGCGGACGGGGTCCTATAATTCACCCCTCCACTTT
NA,NA,TRBJ1-1,TRBV4-1,CASSPLSGPDEAFF,TGCGCCAGCAGCCCACTTAGCGGGCCCGACGAGGCTTTCTTT
NA,NA,TRBJ2-3,TRBV5-6,CASSNNRYTDTQYF,TGTGCCAGCAGCAATAACAGATACACAGATACGCAGTATTTT
TRBD1,NA,TRBJ2-1,TRBV5-4,CASSFMTGALRVSYNEQFF,TGTGCCAGCAGCTTTATGACAGGGGCCCTTAGGGTATCCTACAATGAGCAGTTCTTC
TRBD1,NA,TRBJ2-2,TRBV2,CASRTHGTGYTGELFF,TGTGCCAGCAGGACCCACGGGACAGGGTACACCGGGGAGCTGTTTTTT
TRBD2,NA,TRBJ2-1,TRBV14,CASSQGLAGWRNEQFF,TGTGCCAGCAGCCAGGGACTAGCGGGGTGGAGGAATGAGCAGTTCTTC
TRBD1,NA,TRBJ1-1,TRBV7-2,CASSILRQGEAFF,TGTGCCAGCAGCATACTTAGACAGGGAGAAGCTTTCTTT
TRBD1,NA,TRBJ2-1,TRBV10-3,CAISRRIRDRGQDHEQFF,TGTGCCATCAGCCGCCGAATTCGGGACAGGGGGCAAGATCATGAGCAGTTCTTC
TRBD1,NA,TRBJ1-2,TRBV6-5,CASIGGNYGYTF,TGTGCCAGCATAGGGGGCAACTATGGCTACACCTTC
NA,few,TRBJ2-1,TRBV19,CASSTESAGNNEQFF,TGTGCCAGTAGTACTGAGTCGGCGGGAAACAATGAGCAGTTCTTC
NA,NA,TRBJ1-2,TRBV28,CASSLGGPYGYTF,TGTGCCAGCAGTTTAGGGGGCCCCTATGGCTACACCTTC
TRBD1,once,TRBJ1-1,TRBV29-1,CSALTGVTEAFF,TGCAGCGCCTTAACAGGGGTGACTGAAGCTTTCTTT
TRBD1,NA,TRBJ2-7,TRBV27,CASSPGQGRSSYEQYF,TGTGCCAGCAGTCCCGGACAGGGACGGAGCTCCTACGAGCAGTACTTC
TRBD1,NA,TRBJ1-1,TRBV19,CASSMAGGGRNPEAFF,TGTGCCAGTAGTATGGCAGGGGGCGGGAGGAACCCTGAAGCTTTCTTT
NA,NA,TRBJ1-2,TRBV5-5,CASSLSSQDGYTF,TGTGCCAGCAGCCTATCATCACAGGATGGCTACACCTTC
NA,few,TRBJ1-1,TRBV5-1,CASSLGLNTEAFF,TGCGCCAGCAGCTTGGGGCTGAACACTGAAGCTTTCTTT
TRBD1,NA,TRBJ2-3,TRBV25-1,CASSEYGDRATDTQYF,TGTGCCAGCAGTGAATATGGGGACAGGGCCACAGATACGCAGTATTTT
NA,NA,TRBJ1-1,TRBV28,CASRSQGEALGAFF,TGTGCCAGCAGATCCCAGGGAGAAGCGCTTGGAGCTTTCTTT
NA,NA,TRBJ1-1,TRBV7-8,CASSLARPADTEAFF,TGTGCCAGCAGCTTAGCCCGCCCCGCCGACACTGAAGCTTTCTTT
NA,once,TRBJ2-7,TRBV7-2,CASSPGPRGEQYF,TGTGCCAGCAGCCCTGGACCGCGCGGCGAGCAGTACTTC
TRBD1,NA,TRBJ1-2,TRBV12-3/TRBV12-4,CASRRGQYGYTF,TGTGCCAGCAGGCGGGGACAGTATGGCTACACCTTC
NA,NA,TRBJ1-1,TRBV6-5,CASSPLKGTEAFF,TGTGCCAGCAGCCCCCTTAAGGGCACTGAAGCTTTCTTT
NA,NA,TRBJ2-1,TRBV7-9,CASSLFANNEQFF,TGTGCCAGCAGCTTATTCGCTAACAATGAGCAGTTCTTC
NA,NA,TRBJ1-1,TRBV30,CAWSFRSEAFF,TGTGCCTGGAGTTTCCGATCTGAAGCTTTCTTT
NA,few,TRBJ1-1,TRBV7-9,CASRIPQGQGLNTEAFF,TGTGCCAGCAGAATACCTCAAGGTCAGGGACTGAACACTGAAGCTTTCTTT
NA,few,TRBJ2-7,TRBV28,CASSIQGGSGIYEQYF,TGTGCCAGCAGCATCCAAGGGGGGTCCGGAATCTACGAGCAGTACTTC
TRBD1,NA,TRBJ1-4,TRBV9,CASSTGQGVSNEKLFF,TGTGCCAGCAGCACGGGACAGGGGGTTAGTAATGAAAAACTGTTTTTT
TRBD1,NA,TRBJ1-6,TRBV2,CASSETGGSPLHF,TGTGCCAGCAGTGAGACAGGGGGTTCACCCCTCCACTTT
NA,NA,TRBJ2-3,TRBV28,CASSSRGQPIGTDTQYF,TGTGCCAGCAGTTCTCGCGGACAGCCTATAGGCACAGATACGCAGTATTTT
TRBD1,once,TRBJ1-3,TRBV28,CASSGGDSGNTIYF,TGTGCCAGCAGTGGCGGGGACAGCGGAAACACCATATATTTT
NA,NA,TRBJ1-1,TRBV4-1,CASSQAGGGNTEAFF,TGCGCCAGCAGCCAAGCGGGAGGGGGGAACACTGAAGCTTTCTTT
NA,few,TRBJ1-5,TRBV7-9,CASSPGLSGNQPQHF,TGTGCCAGCAGCCCTGGTCTTTCGGGGAATCAGCCCCAGCATTTT
NA,once,TRBJ2-1,TRBV6-2/TRBV6-3,CASSLRGYNEQFF,TGTGCCAGCAGCCTCAGGGGCTACAATGAGCAGTTCTTC
NA,NA,TRBJ1-6,TRBV12-3/TRBV12-4,CASSPSNSPLHF,TGTGCCAGCAGTCCCTCGAATTCACCCCTCCACTTT
TRBD1,NA,TRBJ2-2,TRBV28,CASARQGFGTGELFF,TGTGCCAGCGCCCGACAGGGTTTTGGCACCGGGGAGCTGTTTTTT
TRBD1,NA,TRBJ1-6,TRBV7-2,CASSPRGDRGSSLHF,TGTGCCAGCAGCCCAAGGGGGGACAGGGGATCTTCCCTCCACTTT
NA,NA,TRBJ2-3,TRBV12-3/TRBV12-4,CASSASLDTQYF,TGTGCCAGCAGTGCCTCACTAGATACGCAGTATTTT
TRBD2,NA,TRBJ2-5,TRBV9,CASTPMAGGDGETQYF,TGTGCCAGCACCCCGATGGCGGGAGGGGATGGGGAGACCCAGTACTTC
NA,NA,TRBJ1-6,TRBV25-1,CASRGGRRDSPLHF,TGTGCCAGCAGGGGGGGTAGAAGGGACTCACCCCTCCACTTT
NA,NA,TRBJ1-1,TRBV6-5,CASSYSRWGTTEAFF,TGTGCCAGCAGTTACTCGCGGTGGGGCACTACTGAAGCTTTCTTT
NA,NA,TRBJ2-7,TRBV5-1,CASSAGEAYEQYF,TGCGCCAGCAGTGCAGGCGAGGCCTACGAGCAGTACTTC
TRBD2,NA,TRBJ2-3,TRBV7-2,CASSLVAGGVLNTQYF,TGTGCCAGCAGCTTAGTGGCGGGGGGTGTATTAAATACGCAGTATTTT
NA,NA,TRBJ2-7,TRBV5-4,CASSPFGGAYEQYF,TGTGCCAGCAGCCCCTTCGGAGGTGCCTACGAGCAGTACTTC
NA,NA,TRBJ1-5,TRBV5-8,CASSLGREMSQHF,TGTGCCAGCAGCTTGGGGAGGGAGATGTCCCAGCATTTT
NA,NA,TRBJ2-7,TRBV9,CASSVGVPAYEQYF,TGTGCCAGCAGCGTAGGGGTCCCTGCGTACGAGCAGTACTTC
TRBD1,NA,TRBJ2-1,TRBV9,CASSVAEGRQGCNEQFF,TGTGCCAGCAGCGTAGCTGAAGGGAGACAGGGTTGCAATGAGCAGTTCTTC